The 18 T cell receptor beta chains below all came from one sample that was sequenced in a study of circulating CD8 cells and anti-PD-1 response in melanoma. Live CD3+CD8+TCRalphabeta+ cells were sorted into four subsets by PD-1 and/or TIGIT. TCR libraries were prepared from roughly 14 ng of total RNA with the QIAseq Immune Repertoire TCR panel. TCRdb redid the calling of the reads with MiXCR, one entry per CDR3 protein. The sample lists approximately 320 distinct CDR3 sequences, about 10% occurring once. The sequencing here drew on CD8+ T cells from PBMCs, taken at baseline or after one month of anti-PD-1 therapy (not recorded which). All receptors come from a human donor with melanoma.

This clonotype is large in the sample. The junction shows a germline mismatch at one end, possibly a read error. The genes are TRBV7-7 and TRBJ2-3; TRBD1 agrees at 7 bases. The CDR3 contains 15 residues. Germline V gives CDR1 SSHAT, CDR2 FNYEAQ (reference sequence). The CDR3 reads CASSLRDSPTDTQYF. DNA for the CDR3: TGTGCTAGCAGCCTCCGGGACAGTCCCACAGATACGCAGTATTTT.

This clonotype was seen a handful of times. The chain combines TRBV19 with TRBJ1-1; unclear D gene. Trimming cost V 4 bases and J 8 bases, with 14 bases left between them. The CDR3 length is 13 residues. Germline values: CDR1 LNHDA, CDR2 SQIVND (reference sequence). CDR3 coding DNA: TGTGCCAGTAGTACGGACCCTATCGGGGAAGCTTTCTTT. Its protein product is CASSTDPIGEAFF.

By proportion, this clonotype is medium-sized. The rearrangement uses TRBV2 and TRBJ1-2; possibly TRBD1 for D (5 bases). Germline V gene lookup returns CDR1 SNHLY and CDR2 FYNNEI. This CDR3 region has 15 residues. V was pared by 6 bases and J by 6 bases, with 20 bases between. The CDR3 here is CASRVWDGTSNGYTF. CDR3 DNA sequence: TGTGCCAGCAGGGTTTGGGACGGGACCTCTAATGGCTACACCTTC.

This clonotype is large in the sample. The V gene is TRBV2, the J gene TRBJ2-1, with D unclear. From germline, CDR1 is SNHLY and CDR2 FYNNEI. This CDR3 region has 13 residues. Trimming left V 0 bases short and J 9 bases short, with 9 bases between. The CDR3 nucleotides read TGTGCCAGCAGTGAAGCGCTGGTAGCTGAGCAGTTCTTC. This codes for CASSEALVAEQFF.

Relative to its sample, this clonotype is medium-sized. This sequence joins TRBV3-2 and TRBJ2-3; the D call in the table, TRBD1, was not verified against the DNA. TRBV3-2 is a pseudogene segment. CDR3 size: 22 residues. The CDR3 DNA sequence: TGTGCCAGCAGCTACAAACCTCACGACCGTTTATCGGGACAGGGGGTCGCAGATACGCAGTATTTT. Amino acid sequence: CASSYKPHDRLSGQGVADTQYF.

This clonotype is medium-sized within its sample. The genes are TRBV19 and TRBJ1-1; D unclear. The ends were cut back, 3 bases at V and 3 bases at J, with 8 bases in the middle. CDR1 LNHDA and CDR2 SQIVND come from the germline V gene (reference sequence). The CDR3 has 13 amino acids. The CDR3 sequence is CASSMGYYTEAFF. CDR3 coding DNA: TGTGCCAGTAGTATGGGTTATTACACTGAAGCTTTCTTT.

Sample share makes this clonotype medium-sized. V usage is TRBV6-4 and J usage is TRBJ2-1, with D unclear. The CDR3 consists of 16 residues. V lost 6 bases and J lost 2, with 17 bases in between. The V gene's germline CDR1 is MRHNA and CDR2 SNTAGT. The CDR3 nucleotides are TGTGCCAGCAGCCCCTCTAATGGGCCCCCCTACAATGAGCAGTTCTTC. As protein: CASSPSNGPPYNEQFF.

This clonotype qualifies as medium-sized. The chain uses TRBV29-1 and TRBJ1-2; TRBD1 is a possible D gene (5 bases). The length of the CDR3 is 11 residues. V dropped 4 bases and J dropped 4 bases, with 7 bases sitting between them. The V gene's germline CDR1 is SQVTM and CDR2 ANQGSEA. CDR3 loop: CSVGDSYGYTF. CDR3 DNA sequence: TGCAGCGTTGGTGACAGCTATGGCTACACCTTC.

The gene calls are TRBV27 and TRBJ1-2; TRBD1 agrees at 8 bases. From germline, CDR1 is MNHEY and CDR2 SMNVEV (reference sequence). CDR3 size: 16 residues. The V gene end was trimmed by 5 bases and the J gene end by 0 bases; junction bases not matched to a gene: 8. CDR3 amino acids: CASSGTQGDPNYGYTF. DNA for the CDR3: TGTGCCAGCAGTGGAACACAGGGGGATCCTAACTATGGCTACACCTTC.

The chain carries TRBV9 and TRBJ2-1; TRBD2 is a possible D gene (7 bases). Deletions cut 1 base from V and 5 bases from J, with 13 bases between. Germline CDR1 reads SGDLS; CDR2 reads YYNGEE. CDR3 length equals 15 residues. The CDR3 DNA is TGTGCCAGCAGCGTATGGGGGGGCATGGACAATGAGCAGTTCTTC. Residues: CASSVWGGMDNEQFF.

By its share, this clonotype is medium-sized. The chain recombines TRBV7-2 with TRBJ2-3; D gene ambiguous. This CDR3 is built from 14 residues. Between the trimmed V and J ends, which lost 2 bases and 2 bases, there was a span of 8 bases. The V gene's germline CDR1 is SGHTA and CDR2 FQGNSA. The CDR3 spells CASSLFLLTDTQYF. The CDR3 nucleotides read TGTGCCAGCAGCTTATTTCTCCTCACAGATACGCAGTATTTT.

Turning to this clonotype: A read error may account for a junction end that differs from germline. The rearrangement uses TRBV12-3 or TRBV12-4 and TRBJ2-1; TRBD1 matches at 7 bases. The CDR3 is 13 residues long. The CDR3 region is CASSWTGYNEQFF. The CDR3 DNA is TGTGCCAGCAGCTGGACAGGATACAATGAGCAGTTTTTC.

This clonotype is deemed large. The CDR3 sequence is CASSYPSEQYF. Here the CDR3 DNA reads TGTGCCAGCAGTTACCCAAGTGAGCAGTACTTC. V gene TRBV6-2 or TRBV6-3 combines with J gene TRBJ2-7; D gene ambiguous. The CDR3 extends over 11 amino acids. The germline CDR1 and CDR2 sequences are MNHEY and SVGEGT. The V end lost 2 bases, the J end lost 7 bases, and 6 bases lay between the germline ends.

This clonotype is medium-sized (0.01 to 0.1%) in the sample. This sequence joins TRBV4-1 and TRBJ1-5; no reliable D call. Germline V gene lookup returns CDR1 MGHRA and CDR2 YSYEKL. The CDR3 has 16 amino acids. V lost 1 base and J 0 bases, leaving 10 bases between the germline ends. The CDR3 DNA reads as TGCGCCAGCAGCCAAGGCGGTATCTTTAGCAATCAGCCCCAGCATTTT. This gives the protein CASSQGGIFSNQPQHF.

This clonotype appeared a few times. V gene TRBV27 combines with J gene TRBJ2-5; D gene uncertain. V was clipped by 8 bases and J by 2 bases, with 0 bases between them. Germline V gene lookup returns CDR1 MNHEY and CDR2 SMNVEV (reference sequence). This CDR3 has 9 amino acids. The CDR3 sequence is CASQETQYF. CDR3 sequence (DNA): TGTGCCAGCCAAGAGACCCAGTACTTC.

In its sample, this clonotype ranks as medium-sized. CDR3 region: CASSPNNGDCEQYF. CDR3 sequence (DNA): TGTGCCAGCAGCCCGAATAACGGAGACTGCGAGCAGTACTTC. The V gene is TRBV9, the J gene TRBJ2-7, with D unclear. This CDR3 contains 14 residues. The V end was cut by 4 bases, the J end by 6 bases, with 17 bases between. From germline, CDR1 is SGDLS and CDR2 YYNGEE.

This clonotype is categorized as hyperexpanded. J is TRBJ1-2 and V is TRBV5-6; D uncertain. Trimming took off 0 bases at V and 4 bases at J, with 16 bases between the two ends. Germline CDR1 is SGHDT and CDR2 is YYEEEE. CDR3 length: 16 amino acids. CDR3 protein: CASSLEVGSETYGYTF. The DNA of the CDR3 is TGTGCCAGCAGCTTGGAAGTTGGCAGCGAGACCTATGGCTACACCTTC.

Within the sample, this clonotype is medium-sized. The chain combines TRBV3-1 with TRBJ2-7; 7 bases align to TRBD2. The germline V gene has CDR1 LGHDT and CDR2 YNNKEL (reference sequence). The CDR3 extends over 18 amino acids. The trim removed 1 base at V and 1 base at J, leaving 13 bases unmatched. Here the CDR3 reads CASSQVTVAGVESYEQYF. In nucleotides, the CDR3 is TGTGCCAGCAGCCAAGTGACTGTGGCGGGGGTGGAGTCCTACGAGCAGTACTTC.